Following are 21 T cell receptor beta chains from one sample sequenced in a study of shared clonotypes between healthy human individuals. The table came from immunoSEQ multiplex PCR; TCRdb's copy has only in-frame clones and leaves some out. The sample has about 520,000 clones, roughly 80% seen once. Source material: PBMCs. These receptors were taken from a woman in her thirties or forties in good health. Some clones in this sample may be carry-over from other donors' samples.

This clone has only one observation. A far larger clone lies a single base away; this is likely a read error. This sample includes further DNA sequences coding for the same CDR3. J is TRBJ2-5 and V is TRBV30, with 12 bases lining up with TRBD2. The J call may be wrong; the DNA end is better matched by TRBJ2-7. Germline V CDR1 and CDR2: GTSNPN, SVGIG (reference sequence). This CDR3 comprises 19 residues. As DNA, the CDR3 is TGTGCCTGCAGGCAGGATCGACTAGCGGGAGTTCTACAAACCTACGAGCAGTACTTC. Residues: CACRQDRLAGVLQTYEQYF.

A few counts support this clone. The J gene is TRBJ2-7, the V gene TRBV7-2; D is possibly TRBD1 (6 bases). Trimming shortened V by 1 base and J by 3 bases, and 25 bases separated the two germline ends. Germline CDR1 reads SGHTA; CDR2 reads FQGNSA. The CDR3 is 19 amino acids. For the CDR3, the DNA is TGTGCCAGCAGCTTAGGATGGCCAACAGGGTCTCTCCACCTCTACGAGCAGTACTTC. Translation gives CASSLGWPTGSLHLYEQYF.

This sequence joins TRBV5-6 and TRBJ2-5; 9 nucleotides match TRBD2. The CDR3 totals 15 residues. CDR1 SGHDT and CDR2 YYEEEE come from the germline V gene. J lost 3 bases, V lost 0 bases, and 3 bases had no gene match. CDR3 sequence: CASSLGGRAEETQYF. The DNA of the CDR3 is TGTGCCAGCAGCTTGGGCGGGAGGGCCGAAGAGACCCAGTACTTC.

CDR3 nucleotide sequence: TGCGCCAGCAGCCAAGACTGGCAGGTCGGTCGCTACACCTTC. This gives the protein CASSQDWQVGRYTF. The chain recombines TRBV4-1 with TRBJ1-2; D is ambiguous. Germline-derived CDR1 and CDR2 are MGHRA and YSYEKL. The ends were cut back, 0 bases at V and 9 bases at J, with 14 bases in the middle. There are 14 residues in the CDR3.

This clone was detected only once. The V call is TRBV30, the J call TRBJ1-2; D may be TRBD1 (5 bases). CDR3 length: 12 amino acids. V lost 3 bases to trimming and J lost 4 bases, with 9 bases between them. Germline CDR1 GTSNPN, CDR2 SVGIG (reference sequence). CDR3 loop: CAWSGGIYGYTF. CDR3 bases: TGTGCCTGGAGCGGGGGAATCTATGGCTACACCTTC.

V gene TRBV28 combines with J gene TRBJ1-2; a weak D match, TRBD1 (5 bases). The CDR3 has 14 amino acids. Trimming took 7 bases from V and 0 from J, leaving 12 bases between them. Germline CDR1 reads MDHEN; CDR2 reads SYDVKM. In DNA, the CDR3 is TGTGCCAGCACCCCTTTAGGGGCTAACTATGGCTACACCTTC. Amino acid sequence: CASTPLGANYGYTF.

This CDR3 reads CASSRGDYDGYTF. The DNA of the CDR3 is TGTGCCAGCAGCCGAGGGGACTACGATGGCTACACCTTC. This sequence joins TRBV7-3 and TRBJ1-2, with D possibly being TRBD1 (5 bases). The V gene's germline CDR1 is SGHTA and CDR2 FQGTGA. Trimming left V 5 bases short and J 6 bases short, with 13 bases between. The CDR3 length is 13 residues.

J is TRBJ2-3 and V is TRBV28; unclear D gene. Germline V gene sequence: CDR1 MDHEN, CDR2 SYDVKM. The CDR3 is made up of 15 amino acids. Between the trimmed V and J ends, which lost 2 bases and 4 bases, there was a span of 13 bases. CDR3: CASSLVPNRPDTQYF. The CDR3 bases are TGTGCCAGCAGTTTAGTCCCAAACCGCCCAGATACGCAGTATTTT. The full variable domain, its missing parts supplied by reference TRBV28 and TRBJ2-3, is DVKVTQSSRYLVKRTGEKVFLECVQDMDHENMFWYRQDPGLGLRLIYFSYDVKMKEKGDIPEGYSVSREKKERFSLILESASTNQTSMYLCASSLVPNRPDTQYFGPGTRLTVL.

The chain combines TRBV27 with TRBJ2-1; 14 nucleotides match TRBD2. The CDR3 has 15 amino acids. Germline V gene lookup returns CDR1 MNHEY and CDR2 SMNVEV (reference sequence). The J segment lost 10 bases and the V segment lost 5 bases, leaving 7 bases of the junction unmatched. The CDR3 DNA reads as TGTGCCAGCAGTCAGGGGACTAGCGGGAGCGGGGAGCAGTTCTTC. It is translated as CASSQGTSGSGEQFF.

The V gene is TRBV5-4, the J gene TRBJ1-2, with a weak D call TRBD1 (6 bases). The germline gives CDR1 SGHNT, CDR2 YYREEE (reference sequence). V was pared by 4 bases and J by 6 bases, with 16 bases between. The CDR3 is 14 residues long. CDR3 in amino acids: CASSHPDSLDGYTF. In DNA, the CDR3 is TGTGCCAGCAGCCATCCGGACAGTTTAGATGGCTACACCTTC.

The J gene is TRBJ1-1, the V gene TRBV2, with 9 bases lining up with TRBD1. V gave up 6 bases and J gave up 4 bases; unmatched junction bases: 6. Germline V gene sequence: CDR1 SNHLY, CDR2 FYNNEI. The CDR3 runs to 14 residues. CDR3 residues: CASRPDRGGTEAFF. Written as DNA, the CDR3 is TGTGCCAGCAGGCCTGACAGGGGGGGCACTGAAGCTTTCTTT.

A note on this clone: It is likely a read error: a sequence one base away is far more abundant. The same CDR3 can be traced to other DNA sequences in this sample. The V gene is TRBV30, the J gene TRBJ1-4; D ambiguous. The CDR3 spans 13 residues. V lost 6 bases and J lost 4, with 12 bases in between. Germline loops: CDR1 GTSNPN, CDR2 SVGIG (reference sequence). CDR3 residues: CACSLGFNEKLFF. CDR3 nucleotide sequence: TGTGCCTGTAGTTTGGGATTTAATGAAAAACTGTTTTTT.

The rearrangement joins TRBV7-8 to TRBJ1-1, with D uncertain. V lost 7 bases and J lost 6, with 9 bases in between. Germline-derived CDR1 and CDR2 are SGHVS and FQNEAQ. This CDR3 has 11 residues. CDR3 sequence reads: CASTSGAEAFF. For the CDR3, the DNA is TGTGCCAGCACCTCAGGTGCTGAAGCTTTCTTT.

The rearrangement uses TRBV2 and TRBJ2-7, with 9 bases identical to TRBD1. This CDR3 contains 13 residues. V shed 6 bases, J shed 6 bases, and the junction held 6 bases outside the gene matches. Germline lookup yields CDR1 SNHLY and CDR2 FYNNEI. CDR3 loop: CASRDRGVGEQYF. The CDR3 nucleotides read TGTGCCAGCAGAGACAGGGGGGTCGGCGAGCAGTACTTC.

The chain has TRBV27 and TRBJ1-5; possible D gene TRBD1, 5 bases. This CDR3 is built from 14 residues. Trimming left V 0 bases short and J 7 bases short, with 10 bases between. Germline V CDR1 and CDR2: MNHEY, SMNVEV (reference sequence). CDR3 amino acids: CASSLSDRGQPQHF. CDR3 DNA: TGTGCCAGCAGTTTATCCGACAGAGGCCAGCCCCAGCATTTT.

In the case of this clone: With only one base between it and a far larger clone, this is likely a read error. Other DNA sequences from this sample encode an identical CDR3 as well. The chain uses TRBV7-9 and TRBJ2-1; D call uncertain. From germline, CDR1 is SEHNR and CDR2 FQNEAQ (reference sequence). With 3 bases removed from V and 2 bases from J, the gap between germline ends came to 11 bases. The CDR3 extends over 15 amino acids. Here the CDR3 reads CASSLVPEAYNEQFF. CDR3 coding DNA: TGTGCCAGCAGCTTGGTTCCAGAGGCCTACAATGAGCAGTTCTTC.

The chain combines TRBV30 with TRBJ2-4; 14 bases fit TRBD2. CDR3 length: 22 residues. Germline assignment: CDR1 GTSNPN and CDR2 SVGIG (reference sequence). J was trimmed by 0 bases and V by 3 bases; bases with no gene match: 19. The DNA for the CDR3 is TGTGCCTGGAGCGCCCAAGGTTCCACGACTAGCGGGAGGGGGTTAGCCAAAAACATTCAGTACTTC. It yields the protein CAWSAQGSTTSGRGLAKNIQYF.

The chain employs TRBV7-3 and TRBJ1-2; the match to TRBD1 covers 7 bases. The V gene's germline CDR1 is SGHTA and CDR2 FQGTGA. The CDR3 sequence is 12 residues long. The ends lost 5 bases at V and 9 bases at J; junction bases unmatched: 6. DNA of the CDR3: TGTGCCAGCAGCGTCGGACAGGCTAGCTACACCTTC. Translating gives CASSVGQASYTF.

This sequence joins TRBV11-2 and TRBJ1-1; TRBD1 might be the D (5 bases). V was cut by 3 bases and J by 3 bases, with 11 bases left in between. This CDR3 has 14 residues. In germline, CDR1 is SGHAT, CDR2 FQNNGV. The CDR3 DNA follows: TGTGCCAGCAGCTTCAGGGTTGGGGACACTGAAGCTTTCTTT. Amino acid sequence: CASSFRVGDTEAFF.

The chain combines TRBV19 with TRBJ2-2, with D unresolved. Looked up from germline, CDR1 is LNHDA and CDR2 is SQIVND (reference sequence). This CDR3 comprises 13 residues. V shed 4 bases and J shed 5 bases, with 8 bases lying between them. The CDR3 is CASSTGGTGELFF. The CDR3 nucleotides are TGTGCCAGTAGTACGGGTGGGACCGGGGAGCTGTTTTTT. Full variable domain (rest looked up from reference TRBV19 and TRBJ2-2): DGGITQSPKYLFRKEGQNVTLSCEQNLNHDAMYWYRQDPGQGLRLIYYSQIVNDFQKGDIAEGYSVSREKKESFPLTVTSAQKNPTAFYLCASSTGGTGELFFGEGSRLTVL.

On this clone itself: A far larger clone is one base from this, pointing to a likely read error. The same CDR3 can be traced to other DNA sequences in this sample. V is TRBV9 and J is TRBJ1-1; D not certain. The CDR3 covers 14 residues. From germline, CDR1 is SGDLS and CDR2 YYNGEE. CDR3 amino acids: CASSVGQPNTEAFF. As DNA, the CDR3 is TGTGCCAGTAGCGTAGGTCAGCCGAACACTGAAGCTTTCTTT.